This T cell receptor (beta chain) was obtained from a study of cytomegalovirus exposure and HLA in healthy donors. Trimming removed 7 bases from V and 0 bases from J, with 9 bases in between. This CDR3 has 14 residues. Germline V lookup: CDR1 SNHLY, CDR2 FYNNEI. Study findings and constraints: Sequencing likely generated an artifact that appeared as a cluster of highly shared sequence variants. The study assumed roughly uniform donor sequencing depth for presence/absence analyses.

Use of 60 Vbeta and 13 Jbeta primers characterized the PCR. Using immunoSEQ multiplex PCR, the repertoire was profiled, and TCRdb retains in-frame clones only, with some absent. The data show around 150,000 clones, 65% to 70% seen once. This clone has a single count. Its antigen remains unidentified. The chain couples TRBV2 to TRBJ1-4; D remains ambiguous. The source is a human donor in good health. Sequences were obtained from PBMCs. The CDR3 coding sequence is TGTGCCAGCACGTTAGACTCAACTAATGAAAAACTGTTTTTT. Translating it yields CASTLDSTNEKLFF.